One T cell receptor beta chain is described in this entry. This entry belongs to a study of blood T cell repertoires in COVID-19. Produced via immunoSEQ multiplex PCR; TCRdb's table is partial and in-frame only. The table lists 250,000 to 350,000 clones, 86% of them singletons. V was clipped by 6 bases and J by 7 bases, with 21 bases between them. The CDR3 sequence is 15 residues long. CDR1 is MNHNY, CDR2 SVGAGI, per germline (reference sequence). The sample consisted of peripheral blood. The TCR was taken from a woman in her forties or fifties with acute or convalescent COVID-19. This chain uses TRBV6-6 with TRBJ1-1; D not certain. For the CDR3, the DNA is TGTGCCAGCAGCCCCGGCCAGTCAGAGCGCGTTGAAGCTTTCTTT. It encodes CASSPGQSERVEAFF.